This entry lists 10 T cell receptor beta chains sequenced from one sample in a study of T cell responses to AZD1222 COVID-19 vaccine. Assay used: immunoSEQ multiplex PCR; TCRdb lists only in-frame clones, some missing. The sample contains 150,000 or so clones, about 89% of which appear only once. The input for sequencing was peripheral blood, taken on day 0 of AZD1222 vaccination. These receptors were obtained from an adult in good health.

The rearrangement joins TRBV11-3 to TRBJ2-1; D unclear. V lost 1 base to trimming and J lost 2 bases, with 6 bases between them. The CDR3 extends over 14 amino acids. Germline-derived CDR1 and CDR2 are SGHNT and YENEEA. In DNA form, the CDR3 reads TGTGCCAGCAGCTTAGGATCGGCCTACAATGAGCAGTTCTTC. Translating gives CASSLGSAYNEQFF.

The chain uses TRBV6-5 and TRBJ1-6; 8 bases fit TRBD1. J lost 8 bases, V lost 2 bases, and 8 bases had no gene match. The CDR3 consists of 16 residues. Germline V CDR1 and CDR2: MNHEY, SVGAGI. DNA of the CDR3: TGTGCCAGCAGTTACAATCACAGGGGGTCCTATTCACCCCTCCACTTT. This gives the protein CASSYNHRGSYSPLHF.

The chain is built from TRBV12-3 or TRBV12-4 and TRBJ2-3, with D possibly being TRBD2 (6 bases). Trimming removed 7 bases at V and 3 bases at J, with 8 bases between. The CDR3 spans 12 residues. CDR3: CASTLATDTQYF. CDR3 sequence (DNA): TGTGCCAGCACACTAGCTACAGATACGCAGTATTTT.

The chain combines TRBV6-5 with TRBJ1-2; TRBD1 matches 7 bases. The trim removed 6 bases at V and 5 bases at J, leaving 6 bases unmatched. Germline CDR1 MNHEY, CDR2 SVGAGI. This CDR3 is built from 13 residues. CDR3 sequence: CASSTRQGYGYTF. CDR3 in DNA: TGTGCCAGCAGCACTAGACAGGGTTATGGCTACACCTTC.

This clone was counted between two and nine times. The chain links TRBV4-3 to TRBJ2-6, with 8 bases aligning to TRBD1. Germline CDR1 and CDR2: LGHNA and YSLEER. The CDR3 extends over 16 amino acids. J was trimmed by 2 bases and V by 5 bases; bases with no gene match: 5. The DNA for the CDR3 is TGCGCCAGCAGCGATCAGGGGGCAACTGGGGCCAACGTCCTGACTTTC. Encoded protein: CASSDQGATGANVLTF.

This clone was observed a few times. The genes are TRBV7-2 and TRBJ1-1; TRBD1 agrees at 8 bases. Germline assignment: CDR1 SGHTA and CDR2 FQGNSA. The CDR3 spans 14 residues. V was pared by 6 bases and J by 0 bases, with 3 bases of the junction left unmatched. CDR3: CASSHRGVNTEAFF. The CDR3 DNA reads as TGTGCCAGCAGTCACAGGGGGGTGAACACTGAAGCTTTCTTT.

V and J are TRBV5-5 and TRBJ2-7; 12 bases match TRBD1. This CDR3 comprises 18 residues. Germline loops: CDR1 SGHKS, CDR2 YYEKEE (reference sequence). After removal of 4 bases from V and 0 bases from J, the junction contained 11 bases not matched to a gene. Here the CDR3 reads CASSVGTGGFSSSYEQYF. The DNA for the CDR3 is TGTGCCAGCAGCGTAGGGACAGGGGGCTTCTCCAGCTCCTACGAGCAGTACTTC.

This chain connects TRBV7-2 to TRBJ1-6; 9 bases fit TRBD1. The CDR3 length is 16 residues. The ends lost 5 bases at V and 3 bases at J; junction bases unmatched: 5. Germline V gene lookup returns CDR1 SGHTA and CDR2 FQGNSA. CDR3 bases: TGTGCCAGCAGCACACAGGGGGCCAACTATAATTCACCCCTCCACTTT. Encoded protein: CASSTQGANYNSPLHF.

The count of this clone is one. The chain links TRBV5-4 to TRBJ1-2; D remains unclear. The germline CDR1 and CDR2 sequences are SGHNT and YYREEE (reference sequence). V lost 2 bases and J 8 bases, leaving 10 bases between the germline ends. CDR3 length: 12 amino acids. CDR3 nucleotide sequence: TGTGCCAGCAGCTTAGGGAAACGAGGCTACACCTTC. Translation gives CASSLGKRGYTF. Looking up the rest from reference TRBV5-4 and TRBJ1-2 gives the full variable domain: ETGVTQSPTHLIKTRGQQVTLRCSSQSGHNTVSWYQQALGQGPQFIFQYYREEENGRGNFPPRFSGLQFPNYSSELNVNALELDDSALYLCASSLGKRGYTFGSGTRLTVV.

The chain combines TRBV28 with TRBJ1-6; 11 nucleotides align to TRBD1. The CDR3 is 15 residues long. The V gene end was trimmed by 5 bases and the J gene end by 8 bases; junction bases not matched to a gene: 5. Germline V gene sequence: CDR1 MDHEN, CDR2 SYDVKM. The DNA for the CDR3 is TGTGCCAGCAGTCCTGGGGACAGGGGGGATTCACCCCTCCACTTT. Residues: CASSPGDRGDSPLHF. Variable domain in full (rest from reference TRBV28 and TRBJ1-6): DVKVTQSSRYLVKRTGEKVFLECVQDMDHENMFWYRQDPGLGLRLIYFSYDVKMKEKGDIPEGYSVSREKKERFSLILESASTNQTSMYLCASSPGDRGDSPLHFGNGTRLTVT.